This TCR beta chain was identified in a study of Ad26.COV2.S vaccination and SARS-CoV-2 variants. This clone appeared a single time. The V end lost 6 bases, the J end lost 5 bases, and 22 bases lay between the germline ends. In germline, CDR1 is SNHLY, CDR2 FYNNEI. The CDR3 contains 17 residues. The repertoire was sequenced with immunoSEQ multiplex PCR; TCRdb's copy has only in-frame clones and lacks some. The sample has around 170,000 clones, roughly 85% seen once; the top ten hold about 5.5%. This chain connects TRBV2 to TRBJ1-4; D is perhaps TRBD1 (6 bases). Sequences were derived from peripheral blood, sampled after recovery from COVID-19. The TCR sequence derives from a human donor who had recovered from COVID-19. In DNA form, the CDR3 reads TGTGCCAGCAGCACCGGGACATGGAGGGCACAAAATGAAAAACTGTTTTTT. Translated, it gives CASSTGTWRAQNEKLFF.